The 21 T cell receptor beta chains below come from one sample, sequenced in a study of graft-versus-host responses after intestinal transplantation (dated by TCRdb to the early 2020s). The library relied on the immunoSEQ multiplex PCR assay. TCRdb re-hosts the immuneACCESS table, in-frame sequences only. Its copies lack some clones; in the studies checked, an unresolved V gene accounts for under half of them, and the cause for the rest is not known. Counted in this sample were over 15,000 clones; 80% to 95% of them appeared once. 1.5% to 2.5% of the sample rests with the top ten. Sequencing used PBMCs, obtained more than 350 days after transplant. The source of these receptors is a human patient who received an intestinal transplant, so some T cells may come from the graft donor.

This chain connects TRBV6-1 to TRBJ1-1, with D uncertain. CDR1 MNHNS and CDR2 SASEGT come from the germline V gene. This CDR3 is built from 10 residues. V lost 5 bases and J 8 bases, leaving 6 bases between the germline ends. CDR3: CASSRREAFF. CDR3 sequence (DNA): TGTGCCAGCAGTAGACGAGAAGCTTTCTTT.

The chain combines TRBV6-5 with TRBJ2-2; the D gene could be TRBD1 or TRBD2 (5 bases each). This CDR3 is built from 14 residues. Looked up from germline, CDR1 is MNHEY and CDR2 is SVGAGI. V shed 0 bases and J shed 5 bases, with 7 bases lying between them. The CDR3 is CASSYSGVTGELFF. CDR3 DNA sequence: TGTGCCAGCAGTTACTCGGGGGTTACCGGGGAGCTGTTTTTT.

The chain carries TRBV6-8 and TRBJ1-2, with unresolved D. In germline, CDR1 is MNHGY, CDR2 SAAAGT. Trimming shortened V by 6 bases and J by 8 bases, and 10 bases separated the two germline ends. The CDR3 has 11 amino acids. The CDR3 coding sequence is TGTGCCAGCAGCTCCCTTAGGGGCTACACCTTC. Translating it yields CASSSLRGYTF.

V usage is TRBV27 and J usage is TRBJ2-6; 7 bases agree with TRBD2. After removal of 0 bases from V and 3 bases from J, the junction contained 2 bases not matched to a gene. Germline V gene lookup returns CDR1 MNHEY and CDR2 SMNVEV (reference sequence). The length of the CDR3 is 16 residues. This CDR3 reads CASSLSGGFGANVLTF. CDR3 nucleotide sequence: TGTGCCAGCAGTTTATCGGGAGGGTTTGGGGCCAACGTCCTGACTTTC.

The V call is TRBV4-2, the J call TRBJ2-6; TRBD2 matches at 7 bases. The CDR3 spans 16 residues. The germline gives CDR1 LGHNA, CDR2 YNFKEQ. The trim removed 0 bases at V and 2 bases at J, leaving 1 base unmatched. The CDR3 DNA reads TGTGCCAGCAGCCAAGAAAGCGGGGCTGGGGCCAACGTCCTGACTTTC. This codes for CASSQESGAGANVLTF.

V usage is TRBV19 and J usage is TRBJ1-2; D gene unclear. Per germline, CDR1 LNHDA and CDR2 SQIVND (reference sequence). The CDR3 has 13 residues. V dropped 3 bases and J dropped 8 bases, with 13 bases sitting between them. CDR3 residues: CASSMLRGSGYTF. The CDR3 nucleotides are TGTGCCAGTAGTATGCTCAGAGGATCCGGCTACACCTTC.

V usage is TRBV27 and J usage is TRBJ1-1; D possibly corresponds to TRBD1 (6 bases). Between the trimmed V and J ends, which lost 5 bases and 3 bases, there was a span of 13 bases. Looked up from germline, CDR1 is MNHEY and CDR2 is SMNVEV (reference sequence). There are 14 residues in the CDR3. The CDR3 reads CASSRGGRYTEAFF. DNA of the CDR3: TGTGCCAGCAGTCGAGGGGGAAGGTACACTGAAGCTTTCTTT.

The chain links TRBV4-1 to TRBJ2-5; 11 bases align to TRBD2. The CDR3 is 17 residues long. J was trimmed by 2 bases and V by 4 bases; bases with no gene match: 9. Germline CDR1 MGHRA, CDR2 YSYEKL. DNA of the CDR3: TGCGCCAGCAGCCGGGGGTCTAGCGGGGGGATACAAGAGACCCAGTACTTC. Translated: CASSRGSSGGIQETQYF.

The V and J genes are TRBV2 and TRBJ2-1, with TRBD2 matching 8 bases. Germline loops: CDR1 SNHLY, CDR2 FYNNEI. The CDR3 contains 16 residues. V shed 1 base, J shed 6 bases, and the junction held 8 bases outside the gene matches. This CDR3 is CASSEGGLASSNEQFF. CDR3 DNA sequence: TGTGCCAGCAGTGAAGGAGGACTAGCCTCTTCCAATGAGCAGTTCTTC.

The chain couples TRBV28 to TRBJ2-2, with D possibly TRBD1 on 5 matching bases. This CDR3 comprises 13 residues. V lost 5 bases, J lost 7 bases, and 11 bases lay in between. Looked up from germline, CDR1 is MDHEN and CDR2 is SYDVKM. As DNA, the CDR3 is TGTGCCAGCAGTCCCCAGGGTGGCGGGGAGCTGTTTTTT. Translated: CASSPQGGGELFF.

This clone was counted once. The rearrangement links TRBV6-5 to TRBJ2-1, with 8 bases identical to TRBD2. The CDR3 has 16 amino acids. V shed 0 bases, J shed 6 bases, and the junction held 7 bases outside the gene matches. Germline-derived CDR1 and CDR2 are MNHEY and SVGAGI. Here the CDR3 DNA reads TGTGCCAGCAGTTACTCGCTGACTAGCGAAACCAATGAGCAGTTCTTC. This codes for CASSYSLTSETNEQFF.

The chain uses TRBV5-6 and TRBJ2-3; D possibly matches TRBD1 or TRBD2 (5 bases each). The CDR3 covers 17 residues. CDR1 SGHDT and CDR2 YYEEEE come from the germline V gene. V was trimmed by 4 bases and J by 2 bases, leaving 20 bases between them. CDR3 sequence: CASSRMGPLEITDTQYF. DNA of the CDR3: TGTGCCAGCAGCCGAATGGGACCATTGGAGATCACAGATACGCAGTATTTT.

The chain combines TRBV18 with TRBJ1-1; D gene ambiguous. From germline, CDR1 is KGHSH and CDR2 LQKENI. V was pared by 1 base and J by 2 bases, with 5 bases between. The CDR3 consists of 13 residues. CDR3 protein: CASSPRGNTEAFF. CDR3 in DNA: TGTGCCAGCTCACCACGGGGAAACACTGAAGCTTTCTTT.

The rearrangement links TRBV6-5 to TRBJ2-7, with 7 bases that match TRBD2. CDR1 MNHEY and CDR2 SVGAGI come from the germline V gene. The ends lost 6 bases at V and 2 bases at J; junction bases unmatched: 7. CDR3 length equals 14 residues. CDR3 region: CASRFPGLTYEQYF. CDR3 nucleotide sequence: TGTGCCAGCAGATTCCCGGGACTAACCTACGAGCAGTACTTC.

The chain has TRBV9 and TRBJ2-7; D perhaps matches TRBD1 (5 bases). The CDR3 extends over 14 amino acids. Germline V gene sequence: CDR1 SGDLS, CDR2 YYNGEE. V was pared by 0 bases and J by 0 bases, with 7 bases between. The CDR3 DNA reads TGTGCCAGCAGCGTAGGGGGCAGCTCCTACGAGCAGTACTTC. Residues: CASSVGGSSYEQYF.

This clone was found once. This chain links TRBV6-6 with TRBJ1-5; possible D gene TRBD1, 6 bases. Germline values: CDR1 MNHNY, CDR2 SVGAGI (reference sequence). The CDR3 loop spans 15 amino acids. V lost 2 bases, J lost 4 bases, and 12 bases lay in between. The CDR3: CASSYGGLRNQPQHF. Written as DNA, the CDR3 is TGTGCCAGCAGTTACGGGGGGCTTAGGAATCAGCCCCAGCATTTT.

The chain is built from TRBV6-1 and TRBJ2-3; possibly TRBD2 for D (5 bases). CDR1 is MNHNS and CDR2 is SASEGT in the germline V gene. Trimming shortened V by 5 bases and J by 2 bases, and 14 bases separated the two germline ends. The CDR3 is 15 amino acids. DNA of the CDR3: TGTGCCAGCAGTATTCTAGCCCCCAACACAGATACGCAGTATTTT. Protein product: CASSILAPNTDTQYF.

V and J are TRBV9 and TRBJ1-6; D unresolved. The germline gives CDR1 SGDLS, CDR2 YYNGEE. There are 15 residues in the CDR3. V was clipped by 3 bases and J by 4 bases, with 11 bases between them. DNA of the CDR3: TGTGCCAGCAGCGGCGAAGGACTTTATAATTCACCCCTCCACTTT. It encodes CASSGEGLYNSPLHF.

The CDR3 is CASSHNVVNNQPQHF. The CDR3 DNA follows: TGTGCCAGCAGTCACAACGTAGTCAACAATCAGCCCCAGCATTTT. The chain employs TRBV28 and TRBJ1-5, with D hard to call. The length of the CDR3 is 15 residues. Trimming took 5 bases from V and 3 from J, leaving 14 bases between them. Germline V gene lookup returns CDR1 MDHEN and CDR2 SYDVKM.

The gene calls are TRBV6-1 and TRBJ2-1, with TRBD2 matching 9 bases. The J segment lost 3 bases and the V segment lost 5 bases, leaving 5 bases of the junction unmatched. The CDR3 has 15 amino acids. Germline CDR1 reads MNHNS; CDR2 reads SASEGT. CDR3 bases: TGTGCCAGCAGTCATCTAGCGGGGATCTACAATGAGCAGTTCTTC. Protein: CASSHLAGIYNEQFF.

The chain combines TRBV18 with TRBJ2-7; 7 bases are a match to TRBD1. The trim removed 2 bases at V and 5 bases at J, leaving 6 bases unmatched. The CDR3 contains 14 residues. The germline V gene has CDR1 KGHSH and CDR2 LQKENI. The CDR3 here is CASSPGDREHEQYF. CDR3 nucleotide sequence: TGTGCCAGCTCACCAGGAGACAGGGAACACGAGCAGTACTTC.